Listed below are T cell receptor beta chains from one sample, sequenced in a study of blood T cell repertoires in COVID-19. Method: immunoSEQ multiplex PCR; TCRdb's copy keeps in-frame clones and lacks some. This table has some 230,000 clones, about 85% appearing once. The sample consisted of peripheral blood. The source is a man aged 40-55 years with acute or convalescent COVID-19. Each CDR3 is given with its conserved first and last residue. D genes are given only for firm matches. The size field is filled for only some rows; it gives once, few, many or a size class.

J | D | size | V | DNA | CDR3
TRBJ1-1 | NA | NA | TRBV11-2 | TGTGCCAGCAACTTGAACACTGAAGCTTTCTTT | CASNLNTEAFF
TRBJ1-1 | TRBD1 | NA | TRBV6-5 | TGTGCCAGCAGACCTCCCGGGACAGTGAACACTGAAGCTTTCTTT | CASRPPGTVNTEAFF
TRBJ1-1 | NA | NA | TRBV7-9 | TGTGCCAGCAGCTTAGGGGGCATGAACACTGAAGCTTTCTTT | CASSLGGMNTEAFF
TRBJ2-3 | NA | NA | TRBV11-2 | TGTGCCAGCAGCCCAGGGGCAGATACGCAGTATTTT | CASSPGADTQYF
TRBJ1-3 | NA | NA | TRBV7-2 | TGTGCCAGCAGCGAAGCCGGGTACGGAAACACCATATATTTT | CASSEAGYGNTIYF
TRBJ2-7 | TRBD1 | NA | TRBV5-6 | TGTGCCAGCAGCTTGGTGGGACAGACCTACGAGCAGTACTTC | CASSLVGQTYEQYF
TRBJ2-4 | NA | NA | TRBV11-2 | TGTGCCAGCAGATTAGACATGAGTCTAGCCAAAAACATTCAGTACTTC | CASRLDMSLAKNIQYF
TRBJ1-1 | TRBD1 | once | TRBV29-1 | TGCAGCGTCGACGGACAGGACACTGAAGCTTTCTTT | CSVDGQDTEAFF
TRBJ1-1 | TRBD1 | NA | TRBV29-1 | TGCAGCGTTCCCAGGGGGTCGGCGAACACTGAAGCTTTCTTT | CSVPRGSANTEAFF
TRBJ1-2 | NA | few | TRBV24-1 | TGTGCCACCAGTGACCCGACAGCTAACTATGGCTACACCTTC | CATSDPTANYGYTF
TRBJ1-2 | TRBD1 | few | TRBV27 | TGTGCCAGCAGTCCCCTGGACAGGAGTAACTATGGCTACACCTTC | CASSPLDRSNYGYTF
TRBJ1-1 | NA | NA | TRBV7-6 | TGTGCCAGCAGCTTTGGGGCGAGAGTACCCACTGAAGCTTTCTTT | CASSFGARVPTEAFF
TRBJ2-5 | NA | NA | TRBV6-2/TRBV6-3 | TGTGCCAGCAGTTACCTCGGAGCACTACAAGAGACCCAGTACTTC | CASSYLGALQETQYF
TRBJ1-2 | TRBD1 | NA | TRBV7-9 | TGTGCCAGCAGCGCAGGAACAGGGGCTCCTACTTCCTATGGCTACACCTTC | CASSAGTGAPTSYGYTF
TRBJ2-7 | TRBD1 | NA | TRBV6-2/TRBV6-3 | TGTGCCAGCAGTTACCTGGGACAGGGGAACTACGAGCAGTACTTC | CASSYLGQGNYEQYF
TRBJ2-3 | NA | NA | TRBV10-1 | TGCGCCAGCTCTCGAGGGCAGCCAAGCACAGATACGCAGTATTTT | CASSRGQPSTDTQYF
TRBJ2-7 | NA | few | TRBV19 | TGTGCCAGTAGTAGCCGGGTTACCTACGAGCAGTACTTC | CASSSRVTYEQYF
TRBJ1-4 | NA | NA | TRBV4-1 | TGCGCCAGCAGCCAAGTCACAGGTGAAAAACTGTTTTTT | CASSQVTGEKLFF
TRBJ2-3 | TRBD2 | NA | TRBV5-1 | TGCGCCAGCCGATATCTAGCGGGGGGCACAGATACGCAGTATTTT | CASRYLAGGTDTQYF
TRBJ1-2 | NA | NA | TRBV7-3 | TGTGCCAGCAGCTTATCCCCGGGACTCGGGGAAAATGGCTACACCTTC | CASSLSPGLGENGYTF
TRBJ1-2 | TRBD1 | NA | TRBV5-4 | TGTGCCAGCAGCTCGACAGGGGGTAACTATGGCTACACCTTC | CASSSTGGNYGYTF
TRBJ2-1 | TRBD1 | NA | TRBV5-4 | TGTGCCAGGGTAACGACAGGGGTCATCTACAATGAGCAGTTCTTC | CARVTTGVIYNEQFF
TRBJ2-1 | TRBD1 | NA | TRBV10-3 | TGTGCCATCAGCTCCGGGACAGGGGTGGTCAATGAGCAGTTCTTC | CAISSGTGVVNEQFF
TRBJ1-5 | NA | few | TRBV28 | TGTGCCAGCAGTCCCCGGACAGGCAATCAGCCCCAGCATTTT | CASSPRTGNQPQHF
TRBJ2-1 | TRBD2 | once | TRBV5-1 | TGCGCCAGCAGCTTGGGGGGGGGAGCCCTCTACAATGAGCAGTTCTTC | CASSLGGGALYNEQFF
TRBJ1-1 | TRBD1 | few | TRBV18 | TGTGCCAGCTCATCCCAAAGGGGGCAGGGTGAAGCTTTCTTT | CASSSQRGQGEAFF
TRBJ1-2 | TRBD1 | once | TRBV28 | TGTGCCAGCAGTTTATACGGCAGGGGGCGGGTTGATGGCTACACCTTC | CASSLYGRGRVDGYTF
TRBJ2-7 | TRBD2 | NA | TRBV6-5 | TGTGCCAGCAGCCAAAGCGGGACGGGTGAATACGAGCAGTACTTC | CASSQSGTGEYEQYF
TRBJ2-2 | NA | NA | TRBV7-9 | TGTGCCAGCAGCTCTGGGGGGAGCACGAACACCGGGGAGCTGTTTTTT | CASSSGGSTNTGELFF
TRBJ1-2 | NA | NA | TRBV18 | TGTGCCAGCTCACCTGAGGGGGTGGGCTATGGCTACACCTTC | CASSPEGVGYGYTF
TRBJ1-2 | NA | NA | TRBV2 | TGTGCCAGCCATCCATCGCAGTATGGCTACACCTTC | CASHPSQYGYTF
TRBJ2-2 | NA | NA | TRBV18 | TGTGCCAGCTCAACCTCCGGGAATCCTAACACCGGGGAGCTGTTTTTT | CASSTSGNPNTGELFF
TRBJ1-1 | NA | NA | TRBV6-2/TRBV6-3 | TGTGCCAGCAGTTTTCTTACAGGATCCAGTTTATTT | CASSFLTGSSLF
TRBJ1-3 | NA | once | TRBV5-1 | TGCGCCAGCAGCTTGCAGGGGGGAAACACCATATATTTT | CASSLQGGNTIYF
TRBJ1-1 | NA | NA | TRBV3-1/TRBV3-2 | TGTGCCAGCAGCCAATCTTTGGGCAGCTTGAACACTGAAGCTTTCTTT | CASSQSLGSLNTEAFF
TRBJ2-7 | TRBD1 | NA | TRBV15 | TGTGCCACCAGCAGAGAAGGCTACAGGGGGCTCCACGAGCAGTACTTC | CATSREGYRGLHEQYF
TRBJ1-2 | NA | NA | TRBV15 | TGTGCCACCAGCGTCAGGGTCCTGAGTGGTGGCTACACCTTC | CATSVRVLSGGYTF
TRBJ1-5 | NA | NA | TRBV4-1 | TGCGCCAGCAGCCAGGCCCCCAACCAGCCCCAGCATTTT | CASSQAPNQPQHF
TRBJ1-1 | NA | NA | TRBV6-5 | TGTGCCAGCTCCTCGCGGAGGGAGGACACTGAAGCTTTCTTT | CASSSRREDTEAFF
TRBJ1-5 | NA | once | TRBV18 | TGTGCCACCACATCAGAGGGAAATAGCAATCAGCCCCAGCATTTT | CATTSEGNSNQPQHF
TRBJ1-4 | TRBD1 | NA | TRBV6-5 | TGTGCCAGCAGAGGGTCCGGGACAGGGACTGAAAAACTGTTTTTT | CASRGSGTGTEKLFF
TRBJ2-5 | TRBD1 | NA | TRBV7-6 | TGTGCCAGCAGCCCCCGGACAGGGGGCGTCGGGGAGACCCAGTACTTC | CASSPRTGGVGETQYF
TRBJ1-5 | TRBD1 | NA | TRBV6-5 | TGTGCCAGCAGTCGGACAGGTAGCAATCAGCCCCAGCATTTT | CASSRTGSNQPQHF
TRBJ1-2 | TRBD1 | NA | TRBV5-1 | TGCGCCAGCAGCTTGGCCGAGAGGGGGCGAGGGTATGGCTACACCTTC | CASSLAERGRGYGYTF
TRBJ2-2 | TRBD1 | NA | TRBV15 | TGTGCCACCAGCTCGGATACGGGACAGGACTTTGACGGGGAGCTGTTTTTT | CATSSDTGQDFDGELFF
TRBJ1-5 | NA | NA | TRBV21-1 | TGTGCCAGCAGCCGTGGGGGGGGCTATCAGCCCCAGCATTTT | CASSRGGGYQPQHF
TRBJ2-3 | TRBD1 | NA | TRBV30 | TGTGCCTGGAGTCACAGGGGGCCTGATACGCAGTATTTT | CAWSHRGPDTQYF
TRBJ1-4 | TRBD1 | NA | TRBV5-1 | TGCGCCAGCAGCTCATTGACAGGGAAGGGTGAAAAACTGTTTTTT | CASSSLTGKGEKLFF
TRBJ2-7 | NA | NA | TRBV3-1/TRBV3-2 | TGTGCCAGCAGCCAAGATATCCTGGGCAGGGACGAGCAGTACTTC | CASSQDILGRDEQYF
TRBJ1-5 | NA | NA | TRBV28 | TGTGCCAGCAGTTTACAAGGACTGGGAGGGTCCCAGCATTTT | CASSLQGLGGSQHF
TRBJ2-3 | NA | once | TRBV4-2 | TGTGCCAGCAGCCAAGGAGGGCCGGAGACAGATACGCAGTATTTT | CASSQGGPETDTQYF
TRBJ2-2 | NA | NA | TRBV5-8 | TGTGCCAGCAGCTTGGGGCGGCGGTTAGGGGAGCTGTTTTTT | CASSLGRRLGELFF